This TCR beta chain was identified during a study of post-analysis software for immune sequencing data. Study-level results: Normalized Chao1 diversity was significantly lower in multiple sclerosis patients than in controls. Compared with controls, patients had more of roughly 5 TRBV segments, including TRBV5-6, TRBV5-1 and TRBV20-1.

Trimming stripped 6 bases from V and 6 bases from J, with 8 bases between. The germline V gene has CDR1 MNHEY and CDR2 SVGAGI. This CDR3 has 12 amino acids. As to this clonotype: Antigen: not known.

Unique molecular identifiers tagged the TCR beta cDNA libraries. It was from about 0.98 to 11 million T cells that 500,000 to 600,000 cDNA molecules came. TCRdb processed the PCR reads anew with MiXCR; each CDR3 protein has one entry. The sample shows some 690,000 distinct CDR3 sequences, 59% of them seen only once. This clonotype originated in a girl aged 2 to 9 with multiple sclerosis. Sequences were obtained from blood. V gene TRBV6-5 combines with J gene TRBJ2-2; D is unresolved. The CDR3 DNA reads as TGTGCCAGCAGAGGAAGGGCCGGGGAGCTGTTTTTT. It codes for CASRGRAGELFF.